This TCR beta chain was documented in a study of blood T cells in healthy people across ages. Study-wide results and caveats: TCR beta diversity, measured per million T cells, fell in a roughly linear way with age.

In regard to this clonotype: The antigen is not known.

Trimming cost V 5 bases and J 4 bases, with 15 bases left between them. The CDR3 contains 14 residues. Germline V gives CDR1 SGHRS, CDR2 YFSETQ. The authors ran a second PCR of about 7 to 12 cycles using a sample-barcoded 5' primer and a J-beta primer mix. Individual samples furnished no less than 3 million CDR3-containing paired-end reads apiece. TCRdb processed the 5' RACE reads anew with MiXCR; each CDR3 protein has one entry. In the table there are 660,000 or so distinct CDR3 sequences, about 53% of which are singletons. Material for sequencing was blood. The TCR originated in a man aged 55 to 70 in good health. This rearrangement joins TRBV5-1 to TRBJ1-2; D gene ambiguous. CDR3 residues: CASRTGPAGYGYTF. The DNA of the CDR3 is TGCGCCAGCAGAACCGGGCCGGCGGGCTATGGCTACACCTTC. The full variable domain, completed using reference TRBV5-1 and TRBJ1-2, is KAGVTQTPRYLIKTRGQQVTLSCSPISGHRSVSWYQQTPGQGLQFLFEYFSETQRNKGNFPGRFSGRQFSNSRSEMNVSTLELGDSALYLCASRTGPAGYGYTFGSGTRLTVV.